The sequence of this T cell receptor (beta chain) was determined in a study of cytomegalovirus exposure and HLA in healthy donors. Study results and caveats: Later, an analysis found that common viral pathogens appeared to be linked with several of the most significant clusters. Across donors, presence/absence analyses took sequencing depth to be roughly uniform. Some TCR beta chains (roughly 160 of them) were listed as cytomegalovirus-associated. A later analysis linked a missense variant in DCLRE1C to the trimming of TCR beta V and J genes.

The PCR had 60 Vbeta and 13 Jbeta primers. The repertoire was sequenced with immunoSEQ multiplex PCR; TCRdb's copy has only in-frame clones and lacks some. The sample contains roughly 120,000 clones, approximately 80% of which appear only once. The CDR3 runs to 16 residues. The germline V gene has CDR1 SGHAT and CDR2 FQNNGV. V trimming: 7 bases; J trimming: 4 bases; junction bases outside the gene matches: 13. Concerning this clone: Antigen unknown.

The material sequenced was PBMCs. The chain links TRBV11-2 to TRBJ2-7; 10 positions agree with TRBD2. This TCR was recovered from a man in his fifties or sixties in good health and CMV-seropositive. The CDR3 is CASNARERGGGYEQYF. CDR3 sequence (DNA): TGTGCCAGCAACGCGCGTGAGCGGGGGGGCGGGTACGAGCAGTACTTC. Using reference TRBV11-2 and TRBJ2-7 for the parts outside the CDR3, the full variable domain is EAGVAQSPRYKIIEKRQSVAFWCNPISGHATLYWYQQILGQGPKLLIQFQNNGVVDDSQLPKDRFSAERLKGVDSTLKIQPAKLEDSAVYLCASNARERGGGYEQYFGPGTRLTVT.